This TCR beta chain was sequenced during a study of T-cell memory formation after mild COVID-19. Study conclusions and caveats: The SARS-CoV-2 specificity of second-wave clones reaching peak at day 37 remained unverified. Pre-infection memory carried some responding clones, suggesting that cross-reactive memory joined.

The 5'RACE method, run with constant-segment primers, produced TCR alpha and TCR beta cDNA libraries (carrying sample barcodes and UMIs). TCRdb ran MiXCR on the 5' RACE reads and lists one entry per CDR3 protein. The profile shows 350,000 to 500,000 distinct CDR3 sequences, around a quarter of them singletons. The CDR3 has 11 residues. V lost 4 bases and J 5 bases, leaving 6 bases between the germline ends. This clonotype was found a few times. What it binds is not known. The sequenced sample was PBMCs or a T cell subset sorted from them (not recorded which). The clonotype was recovered from an adult woman who had mild COVID-19 (a few samples of this study predate the infection). Cell type and time point are not known. The chain recombines TRBV12-3 or TRBV12-4 with TRBJ2-7; D perhaps matches TRBD2 (5 bases). The DNA for the CDR3 is TGTGCCAGCAGTTCGGGGAACGAGCAGTACTTC. Translation gives CASSSGNEQYF.